Shown below are 25 T cell receptor beta chains from a single sample sequenced in a study of CD8 T cells in ankylosing spondylitis. Points from the study as a whole: A TCR beta motif made of fewer than 10 highly homologous variants seemed typical of ankylosing spondylitis blood.

No antigens are known for them. TCRdb ran MiXCR on the 5' RACE reads and lists one entry per CDR3 protein. The sample comprises about 220,000 distinct CDR3 sequences, about 6.7% of which are singletons, and 13% to 15% rests with the top ten. The sample was blood, either unsorted or a sorted T cell fraction (not recorded which). All receptors come from a male donor with ankylosing spondylitis.

This clonotype has a count of ten or more. V is TRBV4-3 and J is TRBJ1-1; 10 bases line up with TRBD1. This CDR3 has 15 amino acids. Germline CDR1 LGHNA, CDR2 YSLEER. J gave up 3 bases and V 3 bases, and 4 bases lay outside the gene matches. CDR3 loop: CASSQGGTGDTEAFF. The CDR3, as DNA: TGCGCCAGCAGCCAGGGGGGGACAGGGGACACTGAAGCTTTCTTT.

In its sample, this clonotype was seen a few times. The chain is built from TRBV7-9 and TRBJ1-6, with D possibly TRBD1 on 5 matching bases. Trimming shortened V by 6 bases and J by 7 bases, and 16 bases separated the two germline ends. The germline gives CDR1 SEHNR, CDR2 FQNEAQ (reference sequence). This CDR3 region has 15 residues. The CDR3 here is CASSYRDANNSPLHF. CDR3 coding DNA: TGTGCCAGCAGTTACCGGGACGCTAACAATTCACCCCTCCACTTT.

This clonotype was observed at least ten times. V gene TRBV18 combines with J gene TRBJ1-2; D gene uncertain. V was shortened by 1 base and J by 2 bases, with 11 bases between the two germline ends. Germline V gene lookup returns CDR1 KGHSH and CDR2 LQKENI. There are 15 residues in the CDR3. CDR3 sequence (DNA): TGTGCCAGCTCACCACAGGACGGATTCAACTATGGCTACACCTTC. The encoded protein is CASSPQDGFNYGYTF. The whole variable domain, filled in from reference TRBV18 and TRBJ1-2, reads NAGVMQNPRHLVRRRGQEARLRCSPMKGHSHVYWYRQLPEEGLKFMVYLQKENIIDESGMPKERFSAEFPKEGPSILRIQQVVRGDSAAYFCASSPQDGFNYGYTFGSGTRLTVV.

This clonotype was seen repeatedly, ten times or more. The chain has TRBV9 and TRBJ2-7, with 9 bases matching TRBD1. CDR1 is SGDLS, CDR2 YYNGEE, per germline. With 4 bases clipped from V and 3 bases from J, the junction kept 5 bases outside the gene matches. The CDR3 totals 14 residues. The CDR3 DNA reads as TGTGCCAGCAGCCCTGGGACAGGGCACTACGAGCAGTACTTC. Amino acid sequence: CASSPGTGHYEQYF.

This chain connects TRBV7-2 to TRBJ1-1; D is uncertain. Germline V gene lookup returns CDR1 SGHTA and CDR2 FQGNSA. V lost 5 bases, J lost 4 bases, and 11 bases lay in between. This CDR3 has 13 residues. The CDR3 DNA is TGTGCCAGCAGCACCCCAGAGGCCACTGAAGCTTTCTTT. This codes for CASSTPEATEAFF.

Many counts were recorded for this clonotype. The chain uses TRBV7-2 and TRBJ2-7; 9 positions match TRBD1. Unmatched junction bases numbered 3, after V lost 5 bases and J lost 4 bases. Germline V gene lookup returns CDR1 SGHTA and CDR2 FQGNSA. The CDR3 sequence is 13 residues long. This chain's CDR3 is CASSHDRGYEQYF. DNA for the CDR3: TGTGCCAGCAGCCACGACAGGGGGTACGAGCAGTACTTC.

This clonotype appeared many times. The rearrangement uses TRBV4-3 and TRBJ2-1; 10 nucleotides line up with TRBD2. This CDR3 comprises 18 residues. The germline CDR1 and CDR2 sequences are LGHNA and YSLEER. V lost 2 bases and J lost 5; bases outside the gene matches: 12. The CDR3 DNA sequence: TGCGCCAGCAGCCAACCGGGGGGTAGCGGGAGGTTTCACAATGAGCAGTTCTTC. This codes for CASSQPGGSGRFHNEQFF.

Ten or more counts support this clonotype. The V gene is TRBV5-1, the J gene TRBJ2-7; 10 bases are shared with TRBD1. CDR3 size: 12 residues. The trim removed 4 bases at V and 5 bases at J, leaving 0 bases unmatched. Germline V gene data show CDR1 as SGHRS and CDR2 as YFSETQ. The CDR3 bases are TGCGCCAGCAGCGGGACAGGGGACGAGCAGTACTTC. This codes for CASSGTGDEQYF.

This clonotype was seen at least ten times. V and J are TRBV4-1 and TRBJ2-1; TRBD1 might be the D (5 bases). The V gene's germline CDR1 is MGHRA and CDR2 YSYEKL. CDR3 length equals 15 residues. The germline V and J ends were trimmed by 0 bases and 4 bases, with 10 bases remaining between them. The CDR3 is CASSQEAAGYNEQFF. The CDR3 DNA sequence: TGCGCCAGCAGCCAAGAGGCAGCAGGGTACAATGAGCAGTTCTTC.

The table lists this clonotype with many counts. Written as DNA, the CDR3 is TGTGCCAGCAGTGGTCGGGGGAGAGGTCCAGCCTGGGGCGGGGAGCTGTTTTTT. Translated: CASSGRGRGPAWGGELFF. V is TRBV25-1 and J is TRBJ2-2, with D possibly TRBD2 on 6 matching bases. The CDR3 sequence is 18 residues long. V gave up 4 bases and J gave up 7 bases, with 25 bases separating them. Germline CDR1 reads MGHDK; CDR2 reads SYGVNS.

This clonotype has a count of ten or more. The rearrangement links TRBV5-1 to TRBJ2-7; no definite D call. With 2 bases removed from V and 2 bases from J, the gap between germline ends came to 14 bases. Germline V gene lookup returns CDR1 SGHRS and CDR2 YFSETQ. This CDR3 comprises 15 residues. The CDR3 is CASSFWTAATYEQYF. In DNA, the CDR3 is TGCGCCAGCAGCTTTTGGACCGCGGCTACCTACGAGCAGTACTTC. Combining the CDR3 with reference TRBV5-1 and TRBJ2-7 gives the whole variable domain KAGVTQTPRYLIKTRGQQVTLSCSPISGHRSVSWYQQTPGQGLQFLFEYFSETQRNKGNFPGRFSGRQFSNSRSEMNVSTLELGDSALYLCASSFWTAATYEQYFGPGTRLTVT.

The chain recombines TRBV4-3 with TRBJ2-2; no definite D call. Between the trimmed V and J ends, which lost 1 base and 8 bases, there was a span of 5 bases. The CDR3 length is 12 residues. The germline CDR1 and CDR2 sequences are LGHNA and YSLEER. CDR3 in amino acids: CASSQVGGELFF. CDR3 in DNA: TGCGCCAGCAGCCAAGTTGGTGGGGAGCTGTTTTTT.

This clonotype was counted at least ten times. This chain connects TRBV11-2 to TRBJ1-6; D ambiguous. The CDR3 loop spans 13 amino acids. V was clipped by 5 bases and J by 11 bases, with 13 bases between them. Germline CDR1 is SGHAT and CDR2 is FQNNGV. The CDR3 sequence: CASSSLTRPPLHF. For the CDR3, the DNA is TGTGCCAGCAGCAGCCTGACTCGTCCACCCCTCCACTTT.

This clonotype was picked up many times. The chain carries TRBV28 and TRBJ2-5; TRBD1 agrees at 8 bases. The CDR3 runs to 16 residues. Trimming at V came to 5 bases and at J to 4 bases, leaving 12 bases not matched to a gene. The V gene's germline CDR1 is MDHEN and CDR2 SYDVKM. The chain's CDR3 is CASSQTGARVGETQYF. Written as DNA, the CDR3 is TGTGCCAGCAGTCAGACAGGGGCGCGGGTGGGAGAGACCCAGTACTTC. The entire variable domain, with the rest obtained from reference TRBV28 and TRBJ2-5, is as follows: DVKVTQSSRYLVKRTGEKVFLECVQDMDHENMFWYRQDPGLGLRLIYFSYDVKMKEKGDIPEGYSVSREKKERFSLILESASTNQTSMYLCASSQTGARVGETQYFGPGTRLLVL.

The sample holds a few counts of this clonotype. The chain employs TRBV9 and TRBJ1-1; D is uncertain. Germline CDR1 SGDLS, CDR2 YYNGEE. V shed 3 bases and J shed 4 bases, with 16 bases lying between them. This CDR3 comprises 15 residues. The CDR3 region has the DNA TGTGCCAGCAGCGCCCCGCCGGGAGTCGGCACTGAAGCTTTCTTT. It translates to CASSAPPGVGTEAFF.

In its sample, this clonotype was seen many times. The V and J genes are TRBV7-2 and TRBJ2-7, with D unresolved. V lost 1 base, J lost 8 bases, and 9 bases lay in between. Germline V gene data show CDR1 as SGHTA and CDR2 as FQGNSA. The CDR3 has 12 residues. CDR3 sequence (DNA): TGTGCCAGCAGCTTAGGGGTAAGCCAGCAGTACTTC. Its translation is CASSLGVSQQYF.

This clonotype was seen only a few times. V gene TRBV28 combines with J gene TRBJ2-7, with 8 positions matching TRBD1. Trimming removed 5 bases from V and 3 bases from J; junction bases left unmatched: 6. The CDR3 totals 14 residues. The germline CDR1 and CDR2 sequences are MDHEN and SYDVKM. The CDR3 here is CASSQTGGNYEQYF. The DNA for the CDR3 is TGTGCCAGCAGTCAAACAGGGGGGAACTACGAGCAGTACTTC.

This clonotype came up many times. This chain uses TRBV12-3 or TRBV12-4 with TRBJ2-7; D not resolved. The V and J ends lost 1 base and 3 bases respectively, with 10 bases between them. The length of the CDR3 is 14 residues. The CDR3 sequence is CASSLGNSGYEQYF. CDR3 DNA: TGTGCCAGCAGTTTAGGGAACTCCGGCTACGAGCAGTACTTC.

This chain links TRBV6-2 or TRBV6-3 with TRBJ2-1, with a tentative D call TRBD1 (5 bases). Trimming took off 6 bases at V and 12 bases at J, with 18 bases between the two ends. Germline loops: CDR1 MNHEY, CDR2 SVGEGT. This CDR3 contains 13 residues. CDR3 amino acids: CASRAARVLGQFF. The CDR3 DNA sequence: TGTGCCAGCAGGGCAGCCAGGGTCTTAGGGCAGTTCTTC.

This clonotype was counted at least ten times. The rearrangement uses TRBV11-1 and TRBJ2-3, with D unresolved. Trimming removed 5 bases at V and 1 base at J, with 22 bases between. The CDR3 has 18 residues. Germline CDR1 is SGHAT and CDR2 is FQDESV (reference sequence). The chain's CDR3 is CASSPKRIQPYGTDTQYF. In DNA, the CDR3 is TGTGCCAGCAGCCCCAAGAGGATACAGCCTTACGGCACAGATACGCAGTATTTT.

This clonotype was recorded at least ten times. The CDR3 nucleotides are TGTGCCAGTAGTATAGCCGGGGGACCCTACGAGCAGTACTTC. Protein sequence: CASSIAGGPYEQYF. The rearrangement links TRBV19 to TRBJ2-7; D possibly corresponds to TRBD2 (6 bases). The germline gives CDR1 LNHDA, CDR2 SQIVND (reference sequence). V gave up 1 base and J gave up 2 bases, with 9 bases separating them. The CDR3 loop spans 14 amino acids.

This clonotype was seen ten or more times. This chain links TRBV19 with TRBJ1-5; unclear D gene. The germline V and J ends were trimmed by 4 bases and 5 bases, with 18 bases remaining between them. Germline CDR1 is LNHDA and CDR2 is SQIVND (reference sequence). This CDR3 is 16 amino acids long. The CDR3 sequence is CASSTSEARIHQPQHF. CDR3 in DNA: TGTGCCAGTAGTACCTCTGAGGCAAGGATCCATCAGCCCCAGCATTTT.

This clonotype was counted ten times or more. The chain recombines TRBV4-3 with TRBJ2-2, with 11 bases matching TRBD2. The junction had 2 bases not matched to a gene; V was cut back by 3 bases and J by 5 bases. CDR3 length equals 15 residues. Germline CDR1 reads LGHNA; CDR2 reads YSLEER. The CDR3: CASSQTSGVTGELFF. The CDR3 DNA reads as TGCGCCAGCAGCCAGACTAGCGGGGTAACCGGGGAGCTGTTTTTT.

There are many counts of this clonotype. The chain joins TRBV30 to TRBJ2-7; no clear D. From germline, CDR1 is GTSNPN and CDR2 SVGIG (reference sequence). The CDR3 has 14 amino acids. Trimming shortened V by 0 bases and J by 4 bases, and 13 bases separated the two germline ends. CDR3 region: CAWSVFATGYEQYF. In DNA form, the CDR3 reads TGTGCCTGGAGTGTATTCGCCACTGGGTACGAGCAGTACTTC.

The rearrangement uses TRBV5-5 and TRBJ2-3; no definite D call. Germline V lookup: CDR1 SGHKS, CDR2 YYEKEE (reference sequence). With 0 bases removed from V and 0 bases from J, the gap between germline ends came to 8 bases. The CDR3 covers 15 residues. CDR3 amino acids: CASSLVPSSTDTQYF. The CDR3 nucleotides read TGTGCCAGCAGCTTGGTACCCTCTAGCACAGATACGCAGTATTTT. Variable domain in full (rest from reference TRBV5-5 and TRBJ2-3): DAGVTQSPTHLIKTRGQQVTLRCSPISGHKSVSWYQQVLGQGPQFIFQYYEKEERGRGNFPDRFSARQFPNYSSELNVNALLLGDSALYLCASSLVPSSTDTQYFGPGTRLTVL.